The 10 T cell receptor beta chains below were found in one sample sequenced in a study of identical twins (dated by TCRdb to 2016 to 2017). Receptor amplification or capture employed 5' RACE. TCRdb records Illumina HiSeq 2000 as the sequencer. TCRdb reran the public reads through fastp at Q25 and MiXCR, keeping productive beta chains. CDR3 protein sequences are deduplicated, and each keeps its most common genes and DNA. The sample includes roughly 720,000 distinct CDR3 sequences, with roughly 18% observed a single time. Together, the top ten hold approximately 14% of the sample. The data also belong to a second study, concerning T cells expressing NK-cell markers.

Sequencing was performed on PBMCs. All receptors derive from a woman under 30 in good health.

This clonotype was counted a few times. The chain uses TRBV19 and TRBJ2-7; possibly TRBD2 for D (5 bases). V was shortened by 6 bases and J by 4 bases, with 13 bases between the two germline ends. This CDR3 is 13 amino acids long. Germline V gene data show CDR1 as LNHDA and CDR2 as SQIVND (reference sequence). The CDR3 bases are TGTGCCAGTAGCGCGGGCAGAGGGTACGAGCAGTACTTC. Translated, it gives CASSAGRGYEQYF.

This clonotype was recorded a few times. The V call is TRBV3-1, the J call TRBJ2-7, with TRBD1 matching over 11 bases. There are 14 residues in the CDR3. Germline V gene data show CDR1 as LGHDT and CDR2 as YNNKEL (reference sequence). Trimming took 1 base from V and 6 from J; bases not matched to a gene: 2. The CDR3 loop is CASSQGTGGVEQYF. As DNA, the CDR3 is TGTGCCAGCAGCCAAGGGACAGGGGGCGTCGAGCAGTACTTC.

This rearrangement joins TRBV5-1 to TRBJ1-1; D is undetermined. Per germline, CDR1 SGHRS and CDR2 YFSETQ. The CDR3 loop spans 12 amino acids. With 3 bases removed from V and 8 bases from J, the gap between germline ends came to 11 bases. The CDR3 loop is CASSSDFREAFF. Here the CDR3 DNA reads TGCGCCAGCAGCTCAGACTTTCGGGAAGCTTTCTTT. The full variable domain, rest sourced from reference TRBV5-1 and TRBJ1-1, is KAGVTQTPRYLIKTRGQQVTLSCSPISGHRSVSWYQQTPGQGLQFLFEYFSETQRNKGNFPGRFSGRQFSNSRSEMNVSTLELGDSALYLCASSSDFREAFFGQGTRLTVV.

This clonotype was detected a few times. The rearrangement joins TRBV29-1 to TRBJ2-5, with 7 bases fitting TRBD1. The ends lost 5 bases at V and 3 bases at J; junction bases unmatched: 12. The CDR3 consists of 15 residues. Germline V gene lookup returns CDR1 SQVTM and CDR2 ANQGSEA. The DNA for the CDR3 is TGCAGCGTTTATTCGCCGGGACAGAAAAAAGAGACCCAGTACTTC. Its translation: CSVYSPGQKKETQYF.

CDR3 nucleotide sequence: TGTGCCAGCAGCGCTAGCGGGGGGAACAATGAGCAGTTCTTC. The encoded protein is CASSASGGNNEQFF. The V and J genes are TRBV6-1 and TRBJ2-1; 11 bases match TRBD2. This CDR3 has 14 amino acids. The V gene end was trimmed by 6 bases and the J gene end by 5 bases; junction bases not matched to a gene: 3. CDR1 is MNHNS and CDR2 is SASEGT in the germline V gene.

The V and J genes are TRBV5-1 and TRBJ2-3, with 9 bases fitting TRBD2. The CDR3 spans 20 residues. CDR1 is SGHRS, CDR2 YFSETQ, per germline. Losses at the gene ends were 4 bases for V and 4 bases for J; bases not matched to a gene: 22. The CDR3 loop is CASSRNGIASGKDGADTQYF. The CDR3 bases are TGCGCCAGCAGCAGAAATGGGATAGCTAGCGGGAAGGATGGCGCAGATACGCAGTATTTT.

The chain joins TRBV12-3 or TRBV12-4 to TRBJ1-1; 10 positions match TRBD1. The CDR3 is 13 residues long. The trim removed 5 bases at V and 6 bases at J, leaving 3 bases unmatched. CDR3 amino acids: CASSGTGAAEAFF. The CDR3, as DNA: TGTGCCAGCAGTGGGACAGGGGCTGCTGAAGCTTTCTTT.

This clonotype is a singleton in its sample. The chain carries TRBV9 and TRBJ2-1, with D possibly TRBD2 on 7 matching bases. Germline V gives CDR1 SGDLS, CDR2 YYNGEE. The CDR3 runs 19 residues. V lost 4 bases and J 0 bases, leaving 23 bases between the germline ends. The CDR3 loop is CASSPPWGGPKSSYNEQFF. The CDR3 bases are TGTGCCAGCAGCCCCCCGTGGGGGGGCCCAAAGAGCTCCTACAATGAGCAGTTCTTC. The complete variable domain, with remaining parts taken from reference TRBV9 and TRBJ2-1, reads DSGVTQTPKHLITATGQRVTLRCSPRSGDLSVYWYQQSLDQGLQFLIQYYNGEERAKGNILERFSAQQFPDLHSELNLSSLELGDSALYFCASSPPWGGPKSSYNEQFFGPGTRLTVL.

Only a few counts were recorded for this clonotype. V gene TRBV20-1 combines with J gene TRBJ2-1, with 8 bases identical to TRBD2. This CDR3 region has 15 residues. CDR1 and CDR2 from the germline V gene are DFQATT and SNEGSKA (reference sequence). V gave up 4 bases and J gave up 5 bases; unmatched junction bases: 10. The CDR3 reads CSANPGGVGHNEQFF. In DNA form, the CDR3 reads TGCAGTGCTAACCCGGGGGGGGTGGGTCACAATGAGCAGTTCTTC.

The rearrangement joins TRBV5-1 to TRBJ2-7, with D maybe TRBD1 (6 bases). V was clipped by 6 bases and J by 0 bases, with 13 bases between them. The CDR3 length is 14 residues. Germline CDR1 reads SGHRS; CDR2 reads YFSETQ. The CDR3 region has the DNA TGCGCCAGCACCCAGGACAGCCTCTCCTACGAGCAGTACTTC. Translation gives CASTQDSLSYEQYF.